This is a list of T cell receptor beta chains from one sample in a study of shared clonotypes between healthy human individuals. Only in-frame clones appear in the TCRdb table, and some are missing; sequencing was by immunoSEQ multiplex PCR. The profile shows 2 million to 2.5 million clones, under 95% of them singletons. Source material: naive CD4+ T cells from PBMCs. These receptors all come from a young man in good health. Some clones in this sample may be carry-over from other donors' samples. The CDR3 runs from the conserved cysteine through the conserved F or W. The D gene is left open where the match is weak. Part of the rows lack a size; the others show once, few, many or a class for expanded clones.

V,size,J,D,length,DNA,CDR3
TRBV4-1,.,TRBJ2-7,.,14,TGCGCCAGCAGCCCAAATAGGGGCCCCTACGAGCAGTACTTC,CASSPNRGPYEQYF
TRBV28,.,TRBJ1-2,.,13,TGTGCCAGCAGTTTACACGGGAACTATGGCTACACCTTC,CASSLHGNYGYTF
TRBV5-6,.,TRBJ2-1,TRBD1,15,TGTGCCAGCAGTTTGAGGGGGCTAGGGTACAATGAGCAGTTCTTC,CASSLRGLGYNEQFF
TRBV11-2,.,TRBJ1-2,.,13,TGTGCCAGCAGCTTAGTCGAGAACTATGGCTACACCTTC,CASSLVENYGYTF
TRBV5-4,.,TRBJ1-2,.,13,TGTGCCAGCAGCCCTCCGGACCTCGGGGGCTACACCTTC,CASSPPDLGGYTF
TRBV6-5,.,TRBJ1-5,.,15,TGTGCCAGCAGTTACGTCCCGGGGGAAGATCAGCCCCAGCATTTT,CASSYVPGEDQPQHF
TRBV15,.,TRBJ2-7,TRBD2,17,TGTGCCACCAGCAGAGATCGGGGTAGCGGGAGGTGGTGGGAGCAGTACTTC,CATSRDRGSGRWWEQYF
TRBV7-3,.,TRBJ1-1,.,14,TGTGCCAGCAGCTTAGGCAGGGAGAACACTGAAGCTTTCTTT,CASSLGRENTEAFF
TRBV29-1,.,TRBJ2-3,TRBD1,13,TGCAGCGAACGACAGGGGGTTGAAGATACGCAGTATTTT,CSERQGVEDTQYF
TRBV5-6,.,TRBJ1-4,.,14,TGTGCCAGCAGCTTAGGTCGGACGAATGAAAAACTGTTTTTT,CASSLGRTNEKLFF
TRBV6-1,.,TRBJ2-3,TRBD1,19,TGTGCCAGCAGTGGCCGGGACAGGGGGCTGAGGATGGACACAGATACGCAGTATTTT,CASSGRDRGLRMDTDTQYF
TRBV19,.,TRBJ2-3,TRBD1,16,TGTGCCAGTGCCCCCGCCGGGACAGGGAAGGCAGATACGCAGTATTTT,CASAPAGTGKADTQYF
TRBV11-2,.,TRBJ2-7,.,18,TGTGCCAGCAGCTTAGGTTTTGGAGGGGCAGGAGGAGGATACGAGCAGTACTTC,CASSLGFGGAGGGYEQYF
TRBV5-1,.,TRBJ1-6,TRBD1,15,TGCGCCAGCAGCCGAGTGGTAGGGGGCGGTTCACCCCTCCACTTT,CASSRVVGGGSPLHF
TRBV6-5,.,TRBJ1-2,TRBD1,15,TGTGCCAGCAGTTATTCGGACAGGGGTAACTATGGCTACACCTTC,CASSYSDRGNYGYTF
TRBV6-5,.,TRBJ1-5,TRBD1,16,TGTGCCAGCAGTTACGGGACAGGGGGTGGCAATCAGCCCCAGCATTTT,CASSYGTGGGNQPQHF
TRBV19,.,TRBJ2-7,.,11,TGTGCCAGTAGAACCGCCTACGAGCAGTACTTC,CASRTAYEQYF
TRBV5-1,.,TRBJ1-1,.,14,TGCGCCAGCAGCTTGCTCATGCAGAACACTGAAGCTTTCTTT,CASSLLMQNTEAFF
TRBV5-1,.,TRBJ1-1,.,15,TGCGCCAGCAGCTTGGCCGGGCTTGGCCCGTCCCCAGCTTTCTTT,CASSLAGLGPSPAFF
TRBV7-3,.,TRBJ2-1,.,18,TGTGCCAGCAGCCCCTCCGCCGGGGGCGGGAGTCGGAGGAATGAGCAGTTCTTC,CASSPSAGGGSRRNEQFF
TRBV7-2,.,TRBJ2-3,TRBD2,17,TGTGCCAGCAGCTTATTGCCCTTTCTAGCGGGGGCAGATACGCAGTATTTT,CASSLLPFLAGADTQYF
TRBV19,once,TRBJ1-2,.,18,TGTGCCAGTACCCCACAGACATCCCTGTTCCCTCCTAACTATGGCTACACCTTC,CASTPQTSLFPPNYGYTF
TRBV6-5,.,TRBJ2-3,.,16,TGTGCCAGCAGTTACTCCCCGGCTTCGGGGACAGATACGCAGTATTTT,CASSYSPASGTDTQYF
TRBV7-3,.,TRBJ2-3,TRBD2,16,TGTGCCAGCAGCCGGGGGGGACTAGCTTTCACAGATACGCAGTATTTT,CASSRGGLAFTDTQYF
TRBV2,few,TRBJ1-1,.,12,TGTGCCAGCAGTGCCCCAAACACTGAAGCTTTCTTT,CASSAPNTEAFF
TRBV5-1,.,TRBJ2-3,TRBD2,13,TGCGCCAGCAGCCCGGAAACCGGGACTAGCCAGTATTTT,CASSPETGTSQYF
TRBV27,.,TRBJ2-7,.,13,TGTGCCAGCGGAAAACCAACCGACTACGAGCAGTACTTC,CASGKPTDYEQYF
TRBV7-9,.,TRBJ2-7,TRBD2,15,TGTGCCAGCAGCCTACCTCTCGCGGGAGCCCACGAGCAGTACTTC,CASSLPLAGAHEQYF
TRBV7-9,.,TRBJ2-7,.,13,TGTGCCAGCAGCTTAGCGCGTTCCCGAAAGCAGTACTTC,CASSLARSRKQYF
TRBV7-2,.,TRBJ1-2,TRBD1,14,TGTGCCAGCAGCCGAGGACAGGGGGCAGTTGGCTACACCTTC,CASSRGQGAVGYTF
TRBV4-2,.,TRBJ1-2,TRBD1,15,TGTGCCAGCAGCCACACCGGGACAGGGGAATTTGGCTACACCTTC,CASSHTGTGEFGYTF
TRBV21-1,.,TRBJ1-2,.,16,TGTGCCAGCAGCAAATCTCCAGGGGGGTCGGGCTATGGCTACACCTTC,CASSKSPGGSGYGYTF
TRBV20-1,.,TRBJ2-1,.,11,TGCAGTGCCGTACAGAACAATGAGCAGTTCTTC,CSAVQNNEQFF
TRBV28,.,TRBJ1-3,.,12,TGTGCCAGCAGTTTAATCGGGTACACCATATATTTT,CASSLIGYTIYF
TRBV30,.,TRBJ2-7,TRBD2,14,TGTGCCTGGCGACCTAGCGGGAATTCCTACGAGCAGTACTTC,CAWRPSGNSYEQYF
TRBV28,.,TRBJ1-5,.,15,TGTGCCAGCAGAAACAAGGGACACAGCAATCAGCCCCAGCATTTT,CASRNKGHSNQPQHF
TRBV7-8,.,TRBJ2-2,.,15,TGTGCCAGCAGCTTAGCAGGGGCGCTCGCCGGGGAGCTGTTTTTT,CASSLAGALAGELFF
TRBV5-1,.,TRBJ2-7,.,15,TGCGCCAGCAGCTTGGGGGAGATTGGGGCCCACGAGCAGTACTTC,CASSLGEIGAHEQYF
TRBV11-2,once,TRBJ1-2,.,16,TGTGCCAGCAGCTTAGATCCCGCCCGAACTAACTATGGCTACGCCTTC,CASSLDPARTNYGYAF
TRBV28,.,TRBJ1-5,.,15,TGTGCCACCACCAGATCGACAGTAGGTAATCAGCCCCAGCATTTT,CATTRSTVGNQPQHF
TRBV2,few,TRBJ1-5,.,13,TGTGCCAGCAGTGAACAGGGTGTGGAGCCCCAGCATTTT,CASSEQGVEPQHF
TRBV11-2,.,TRBJ1-6,.,14,TGTGCCAGCAGCTCAAGGGTCACGAATTCACCCCTCCACTTT,CASSSRVTNSPLHF